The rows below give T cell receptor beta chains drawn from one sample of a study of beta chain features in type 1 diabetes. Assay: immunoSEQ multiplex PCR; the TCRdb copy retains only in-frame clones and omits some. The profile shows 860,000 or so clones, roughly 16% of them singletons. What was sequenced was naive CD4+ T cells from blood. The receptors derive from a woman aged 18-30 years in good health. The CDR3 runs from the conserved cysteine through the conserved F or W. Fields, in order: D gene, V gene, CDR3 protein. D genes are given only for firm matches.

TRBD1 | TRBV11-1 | CASSLVDRGLYEQYF
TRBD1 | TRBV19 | CASSIDPGTGSVNYGYTF
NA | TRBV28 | CASSLGGAEGYTF
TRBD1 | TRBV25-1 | CASSDDRGLNTEAFF
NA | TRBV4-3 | CASSQALRIAGEQFF
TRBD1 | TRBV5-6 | CASSLGGRGFEEKLFF
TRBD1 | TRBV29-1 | CSVDTGVGEQYF
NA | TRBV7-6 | CASSPHWGGPTDTQYF
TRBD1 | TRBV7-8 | CASSVPGTVGVETQYF
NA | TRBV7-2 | CASSLGGAGNQPQHF
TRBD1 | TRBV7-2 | CASSPMTGGGTDTQYF
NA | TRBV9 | CASSVGGPHTDTQYF
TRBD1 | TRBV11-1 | CASRGTGTYSGANVLTF
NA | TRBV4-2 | CASSQVLGNEQFF
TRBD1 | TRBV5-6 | CASRAGQGPTEAFF
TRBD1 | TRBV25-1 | CASRSDRGSSPLHF
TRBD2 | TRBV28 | CASSTPPLVAGAQETQYF
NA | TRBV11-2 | CASSTPKRPGELFF
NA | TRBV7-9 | CASTDGPRTSYNEQFF
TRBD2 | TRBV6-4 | CASSGLAGYYEQYF
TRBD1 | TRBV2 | CASSEWGTGAGGYTF
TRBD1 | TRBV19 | CASSTQGVNYEQYF
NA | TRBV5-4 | CASSLDGRLSTDTQYF
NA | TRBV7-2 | CASSLGTPGTNVLTF
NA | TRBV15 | CATSTYNEQFF
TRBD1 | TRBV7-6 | CASSSHGQGLFYEQYF
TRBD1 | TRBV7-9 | CASSPGGQGVGQYF
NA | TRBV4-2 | CASSQERISYEQYF
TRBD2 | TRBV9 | CASSVDPGGYYEQYF
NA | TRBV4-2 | CASSQEGRGAINQPQHF
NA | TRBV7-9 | CASSLVGANVNEQFF
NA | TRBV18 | CASSPRWQEKETQYF
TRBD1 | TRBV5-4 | CASSLPSGGDAETQYF
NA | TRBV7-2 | CASSSLPRQETQYF
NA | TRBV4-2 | CASSQDLGPLSYEQYF
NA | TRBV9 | CASSLSSGANVLTF
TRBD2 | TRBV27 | CASRTRAGLETDTQYF
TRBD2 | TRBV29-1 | CSVEKTSGRAGEQYF
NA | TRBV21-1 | CASSKEDRRIYEQYF
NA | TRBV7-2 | CASSLAVPYNEQFF
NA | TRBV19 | CASSTREGLYGYTF
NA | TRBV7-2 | CASSPSGPAETQYF